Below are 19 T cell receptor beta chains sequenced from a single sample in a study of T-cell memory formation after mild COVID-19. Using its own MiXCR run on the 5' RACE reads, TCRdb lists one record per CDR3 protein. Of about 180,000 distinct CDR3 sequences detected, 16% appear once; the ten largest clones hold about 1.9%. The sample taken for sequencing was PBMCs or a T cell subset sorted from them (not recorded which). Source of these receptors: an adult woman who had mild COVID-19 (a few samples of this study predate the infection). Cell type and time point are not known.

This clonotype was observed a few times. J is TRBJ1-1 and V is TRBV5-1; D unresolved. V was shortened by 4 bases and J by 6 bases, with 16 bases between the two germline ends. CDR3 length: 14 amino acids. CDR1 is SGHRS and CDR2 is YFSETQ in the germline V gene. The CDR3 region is CASSATVRSAEAFF. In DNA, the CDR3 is TGCGCCAGCAGCGCTACGGTCCGGTCCGCTGAAGCTTTCTTT.

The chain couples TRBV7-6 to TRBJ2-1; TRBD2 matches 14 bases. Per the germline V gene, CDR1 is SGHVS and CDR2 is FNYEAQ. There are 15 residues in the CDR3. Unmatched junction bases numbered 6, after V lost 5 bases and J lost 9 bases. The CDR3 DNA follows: TGTGCCAGCAGCCCTGGGACTAGCGGGAGAATTGAGCAGTTCTTC. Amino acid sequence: CASSPGTSGRIEQFF.

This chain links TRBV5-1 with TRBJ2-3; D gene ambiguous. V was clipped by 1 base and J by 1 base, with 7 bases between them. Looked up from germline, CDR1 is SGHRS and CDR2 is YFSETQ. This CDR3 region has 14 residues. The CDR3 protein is CASSLRVGTDTQYF. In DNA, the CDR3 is TGCGCCAGCAGCTTGAGGGTCGGCACAGATACGCAGTATTTT. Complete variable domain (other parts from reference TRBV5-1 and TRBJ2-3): KAGVTQTPRYLIKTRGQQVTLSCSPISGHRSVSWYQQTPGQGLQFLFEYFSETQRNKGNFPGRFSGRQFSNSRSEMNVSTLELGDSALYLCASSLRVGTDTQYFGPGTRLTVL.

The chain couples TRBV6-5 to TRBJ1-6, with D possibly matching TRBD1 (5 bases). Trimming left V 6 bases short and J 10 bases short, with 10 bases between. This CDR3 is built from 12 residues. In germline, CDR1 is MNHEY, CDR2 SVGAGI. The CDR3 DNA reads TGTGCCAGCAGAGAAGCAGGGTCACCCCTCCACTTT. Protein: CASREAGSPLHF.

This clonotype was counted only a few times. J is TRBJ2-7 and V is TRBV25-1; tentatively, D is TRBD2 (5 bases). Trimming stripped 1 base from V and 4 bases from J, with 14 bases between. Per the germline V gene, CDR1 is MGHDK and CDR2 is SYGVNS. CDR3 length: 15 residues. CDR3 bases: TGTGCCAGCAGTGAATGGAGGCAGGCCAAATACGAGCAGTACTTC. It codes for CASSEWRQAKYEQYF.

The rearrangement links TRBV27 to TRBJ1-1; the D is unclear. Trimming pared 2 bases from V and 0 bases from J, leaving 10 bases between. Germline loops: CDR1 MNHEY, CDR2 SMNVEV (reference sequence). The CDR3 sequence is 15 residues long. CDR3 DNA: TGTGCCAGCAGTTTAGCCAGCGGGGTGAACACTGAAGCTTTCTTT. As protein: CASSLASGVNTEAFF.

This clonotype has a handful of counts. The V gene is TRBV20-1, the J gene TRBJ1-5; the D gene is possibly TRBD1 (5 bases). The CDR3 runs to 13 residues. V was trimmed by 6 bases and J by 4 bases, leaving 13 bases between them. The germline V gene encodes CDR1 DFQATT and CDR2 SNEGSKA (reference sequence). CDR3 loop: CSATGRVNQPQHF. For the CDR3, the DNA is TGCAGTGCCACGGGACGGGTGAATCAGCCCCAGCATTTT.

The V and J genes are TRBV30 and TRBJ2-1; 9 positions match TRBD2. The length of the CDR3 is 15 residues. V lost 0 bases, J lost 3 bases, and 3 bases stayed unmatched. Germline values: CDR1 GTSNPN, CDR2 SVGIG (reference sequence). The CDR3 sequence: CAWSVEAGGYNEQFF. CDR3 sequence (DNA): TGTGCCTGGAGTGTAGAAGCGGGAGGCTACAATGAGCAGTTCTTC.

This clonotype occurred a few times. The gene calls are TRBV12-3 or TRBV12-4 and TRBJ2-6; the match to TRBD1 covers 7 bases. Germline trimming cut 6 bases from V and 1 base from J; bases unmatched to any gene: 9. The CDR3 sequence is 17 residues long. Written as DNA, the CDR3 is TGTGCCAGCAGCCGACAGGGAAGTTTATCTGGGGCCAACGTCCTGACTTTC. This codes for CASSRQGSLSGANVLTF.

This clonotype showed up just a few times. This chain's CDR3 is CASSPTTVLQETQYF. In DNA, the CDR3 is TGCGCCAGCAGTCCTACGACAGTACTCCAAGAGACCCAGTACTTC. The V gene is TRBV5-1, the J gene TRBJ2-5; TRBD1 might be the D (5 bases). Germline lookup yields CDR1 SGHRS and CDR2 YFSETQ. This CDR3 region has 15 residues. V was cut by 5 bases and J by 1 base, with 15 bases left in between.

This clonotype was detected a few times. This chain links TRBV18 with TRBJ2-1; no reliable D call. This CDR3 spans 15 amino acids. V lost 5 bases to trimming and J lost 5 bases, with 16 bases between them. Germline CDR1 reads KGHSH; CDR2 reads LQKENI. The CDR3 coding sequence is TGTGCCAGCTCAACCAGACACACGAGAAACAATGAGCAGTTCTTC. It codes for CASSTRHTRNNEQFF. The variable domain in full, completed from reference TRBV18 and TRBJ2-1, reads NAGVMQNPRHLVRRRGQEARLRCSPMKGHSHVYWYRQLPEEGLKFMVYLQKENIIDESGMPKERFSAEFPKEGPSILRIQQVVRGDSAAYFCASSTRHTRNNEQFFGPGTRLTVL.

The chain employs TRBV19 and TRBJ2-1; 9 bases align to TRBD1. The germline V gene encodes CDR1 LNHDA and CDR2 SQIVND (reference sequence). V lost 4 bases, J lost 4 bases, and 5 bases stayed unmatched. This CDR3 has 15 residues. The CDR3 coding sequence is TGTGCCAGTAGTAAGGACAGGGGTAGGTACAATGAGCAGTTCTTC. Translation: CASSKDRGRYNEQFF.

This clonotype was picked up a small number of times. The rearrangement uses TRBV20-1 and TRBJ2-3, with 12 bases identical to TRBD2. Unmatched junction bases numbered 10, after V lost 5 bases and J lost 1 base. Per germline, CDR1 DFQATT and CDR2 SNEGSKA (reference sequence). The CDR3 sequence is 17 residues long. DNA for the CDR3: TGCAGTGCTTCGGGACAGCTAGCGGGAGGGGGCACAGATACGCAGTATTTT. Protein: CSASGQLAGGGTDTQYF.

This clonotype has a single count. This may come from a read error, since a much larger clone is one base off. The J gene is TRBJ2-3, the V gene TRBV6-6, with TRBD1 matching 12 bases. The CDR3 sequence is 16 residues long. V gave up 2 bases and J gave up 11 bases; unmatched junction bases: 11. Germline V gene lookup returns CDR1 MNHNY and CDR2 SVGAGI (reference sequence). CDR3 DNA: TGTGCCAGCAGTTACCCCCGGGACAGGGGGCGTCTTAAGCAGTATTTT. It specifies CASSYPRDRGRLKQYF.

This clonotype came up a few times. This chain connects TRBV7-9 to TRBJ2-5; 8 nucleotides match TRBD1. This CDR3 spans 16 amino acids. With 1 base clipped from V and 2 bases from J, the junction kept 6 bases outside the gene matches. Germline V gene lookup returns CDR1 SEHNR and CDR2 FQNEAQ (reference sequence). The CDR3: CASSLGQGAHQETQYF. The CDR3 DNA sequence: TGTGCCAGCAGCTTAGGCCAGGGGGCCCATCAAGAGACCCAGTACTTC.

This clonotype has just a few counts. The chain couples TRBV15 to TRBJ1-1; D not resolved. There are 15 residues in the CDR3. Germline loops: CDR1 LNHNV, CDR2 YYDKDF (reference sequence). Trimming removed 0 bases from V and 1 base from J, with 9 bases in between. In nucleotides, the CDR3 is TGTGCCACCAGCAGAGAGGGTGGGTGGAACACTGAAGCTTTCTTT. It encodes CATSREGGWNTEAFF.

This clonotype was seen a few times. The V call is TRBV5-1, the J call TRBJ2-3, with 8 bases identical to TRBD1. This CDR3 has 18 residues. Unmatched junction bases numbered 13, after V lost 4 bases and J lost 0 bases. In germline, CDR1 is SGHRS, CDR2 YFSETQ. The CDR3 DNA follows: TGCGCCAGCAGCCGGGACAGGTTGGATTACTCTAGCACAGATACGCAGTATTTT. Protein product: CASSRDRLDYSSTDTQYF.

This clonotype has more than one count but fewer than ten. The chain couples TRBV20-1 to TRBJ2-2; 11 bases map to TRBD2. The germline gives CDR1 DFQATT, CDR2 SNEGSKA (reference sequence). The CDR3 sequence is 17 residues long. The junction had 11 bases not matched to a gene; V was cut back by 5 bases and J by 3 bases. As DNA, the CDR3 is TGCAGTGCTTCCCCGAGTAGCGGGAGGGGATACACCGGGGAGCTGTTTTTT. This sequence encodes CSASPSSGRGYTGELFF.

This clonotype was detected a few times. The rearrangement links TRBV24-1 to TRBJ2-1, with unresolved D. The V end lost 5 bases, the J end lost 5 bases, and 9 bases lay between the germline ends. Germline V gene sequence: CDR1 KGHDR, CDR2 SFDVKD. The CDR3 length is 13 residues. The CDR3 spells CATSAAAHNEQFF. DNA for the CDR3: TGTGCCACCAGTGCCGCAGCGCACAATGAGCAGTTCTTC.